These 30 T cell receptor beta chains originate from one sample sequenced in a study of OX40 agonist ivuxolimab in advanced cancers. Sequencing used immunoSEQ multiplex PCR; TCRdb keeps in-frame clones, though not all of them. The data show roughly 77,000 clones, 84% seen once. The source was CD4+ or CD8+ T cells sorted from blood, collected in a trial of the OX40 agonist ivuxolimab. These receptors originate from an adult with an advanced solid tumor such as melanoma, head and neck, liver or kidney cancer.

This clone turned up a few times. The rearrangement uses TRBV5-5 and TRBJ1-2; D not certain. The germline V gene encodes CDR1 SGHKS and CDR2 YYEKEE (reference sequence). The length of the CDR3 is 13 residues. V gave up 5 bases and J gave up 7 bases, with 15 bases separating them. CDR3 in amino acids: CASRNNWGTGYTF. The CDR3 region has the DNA TGTGCCAGCAGAAATAATTGGGGAACTGGCTACACCTTC.

J is TRBJ2-7 and V is TRBV18; 11 positions agree with TRBD2. The CDR3 spans 15 residues. The germline CDR1 and CDR2 sequences are KGHSH and LQKENI. After removal of 0 bases from V and 4 bases from J, the junction contained 2 bases not matched to a gene. The CDR3 region has the DNA TGTGCCAGCTCACCACCTGGGACTAGCGGTTACGAGCAGTACTTC. Translation gives CASSPPGTSGYEQYF.

The chain is built from TRBV7-9 and TRBJ2-5, with 9 bases identical to TRBD2. Germline-derived CDR1 and CDR2 are SEHNR and FQNEAQ (reference sequence). V trimming: 6 bases; J trimming: 0 bases; junction bases outside the gene matches: 5. This CDR3 is built from 15 residues. The CDR3 DNA sequence: TGTGCCAGCAGATCTAGCGGGGCCTACCAAGAGACCCAGTACTTC. Its translation: CASRSSGAYQETQYF.

This chain joins TRBV10-2 and TRBJ2-5; D might be TRBD1 (6 bases). The V end was cut by 5 bases, the J end by 2 bases, with 9 bases between. The CDR3 runs to 13 residues. CDR1 and CDR2 from the germline V gene are WSHSY and SAAADI. CDR3 in DNA: TGCGCCAGCAGTAAGGACAGTCAAGAGACCCAGTACTTC. This sequence encodes CASSKDSQETQYF.

The rearrangement joins TRBV18 to TRBJ1-5; D not resolved. Germline assignment: CDR1 KGHSH and CDR2 LQKENI. This CDR3 spans 14 amino acids. V dropped 6 bases and J dropped 0 bases, with 9 bases sitting between them. The CDR3 loop is CASSPPYSNQPQHF. The CDR3 DNA reads TGTGCCAGCTCCCCGCCGTATAGCAATCAGCCCCAGCATTTT.

This sequence joins TRBV2 and TRBJ2-1; 8 nucleotides match TRBD1. V shed 5 bases and J 9 bases; nucleotides not matched to a gene: 6. CDR1 and CDR2 from the germline V gene are SNHLY and FYNNEI. The CDR3 contains 13 residues. In nucleotides, the CDR3 is TGTGCCAGCAGTCTCCAGGGGGCTGGTGAGCAGTTCTTC. Protein sequence: CASSLQGAGEQFF. The whole variable domain, filled in from reference TRBV2 and TRBJ2-1, reads EPEVTQTPSHQVTQMGQEVILRCVPISNHLYFYWYRQILGQKVEFLVSFYNNEISEKSEIFDDQFSVERPDGSNFTLKIRSTKLEDSAMYFCASSLQGAGEQFFGPGTRLTVL.

The gene calls are TRBV19 and TRBJ1-5; D not resolved. V lost 9 bases and J lost 5, with 14 bases in between. The CDR3 loop spans 13 amino acids. CDR1 and CDR2 from the germline V gene are LNHDA and SQIVND (reference sequence). CDR3 sequence: CASQTRGDQPQHF. The CDR3 bases are TGTGCCAGCCAGACTCGGGGAGATCAGCCCCAGCATTTT.

The rearrangement links TRBV11-3 to TRBJ2-1; no definite D call. Between the trimmed V and J ends, which lost 2 bases and 7 bases, there was a span of 12 bases. Germline values: CDR1 SGHNT, CDR2 YENEEA. This CDR3 has 14 residues. The CDR3 DNA is TGTGCCAGCAGCTTAAACCGCGTGACGAATGAGCAGTTCTTC. This codes for CASSLNRVTNEQFF. Based on the CDR3 plus reference TRBV11-3 and TRBJ2-1, the full variable domain is EAGVVQSPRYKIIEKKQPVAFWCNPISGHNTLYWYLQNLGQGPELLIRYENEEAVDDSQLPKDRFSAERLKGVDSTLKIQPAELGDSAVYLCASSLNRVTNEQFFGPGTRLTVL.

The chain couples TRBV6-6 to TRBJ2-7; TRBD1 agrees at 7 bases. Germline CDR1 is MNHNY and CDR2 is SVGAGI (reference sequence). The CDR3 has 14 amino acids. V lost 6 bases and J lost 3; bases outside the gene matches: 8. The CDR3 DNA reads TGTGCCAGCAGCCGGGACAGTACTTACTACGAGCAGTACTTC. Amino acids: CASSRDSTYYEQYF.

This clone has a single count. The CDR3 DNA follows: TGTGCCAGCAGTGAGCCAACAGGGCCAGATACGCAGTATTTT. Amino acid sequence: CASSEPTGPDTQYF. The chain recombines TRBV6-1 with TRBJ2-3; perhaps TRBD1 as D (6 bases). The CDR3 length is 14 residues. Trimming stripped 3 bases from V and 4 bases from J, with 11 bases between. CDR1 is MNHNS and CDR2 is SASEGT in the germline V gene.

This sequence joins TRBV7-2 and TRBJ1-5; TRBD1 might be the D (5 bases). Trimming removed 1 base at V and 7 bases at J, with 17 bases between. Germline CDR1 SGHTA, CDR2 FQGNSA. The CDR3 spans 16 residues. CDR3 nucleotide sequence: TGTGCCAGCAGCTTAGGCCCGTGGAATTCAGGGCAGCCCCAGCATTTT. Its translation is CASSLGPWNSGQPQHF.

The genes are TRBV5-1 and TRBJ2-5; 9 bases align to TRBD1. CDR1 is SGHRS, CDR2 YFSETQ, per germline. The CDR3 extends over 15 amino acids. The J segment lost 1 base and the V segment lost 9 bases, leaving 10 bases of the junction unmatched. In nucleotides, the CDR3 is TGCGCCACGCGACAGGGGGATCTCTTCCAAGAGACCCAGTACTTC. Amino acids: CATRQGDLFQETQYF.

The chain uses TRBV4-1 and TRBJ2-7; the match to TRBD1 covers 7 bases. The length of the CDR3 is 15 residues. After removal of 4 bases from V and 4 bases from J, the junction contained 10 bases not matched to a gene. CDR1 and CDR2 from the germline V gene are MGHRA and YSYEKL. The CDR3 nucleotides are TGCGCCAGCAGCCTCCAAGACAGGGCCGAATACGAGCAGTACTTC. Protein: CASSLQDRAEYEQYF.

V and J are TRBV14 and TRBJ1-4; D is perhaps TRBD1 (6 bases). Germline CDR1 and CDR2: SGHDN and FVKESK. The CDR3 has 15 residues. Trimming removed 4 bases from V and 5 bases from J, with 14 bases in between. The CDR3 DNA sequence: TGTGCCAGCAGCCCTTCGGACAGACTAAATGAAAAACTGTTTTTT. Residues: CASSPSDRLNEKLFF.

The J gene is TRBJ2-7, the V gene TRBV5-1, with 8 bases that match TRBD1. The CDR3 has 14 amino acids. CDR1 is SGHRS and CDR2 is YFSETQ in the germline V gene. Trimming at V came to 7 bases and at J to 1 base, leaving 7 bases not matched to a gene. The DNA of the CDR3 is TGCGCCAGCGCGGAGGGGACAGGATCCTACGAGCAGTACTTC. It specifies CASAEGTGSYEQYF.

This clone was recorded once. The chain has TRBV7-9 and TRBJ1-2, with 7 bases that match TRBD1. CDR3 length equals 13 residues. Germline values: CDR1 SEHNR, CDR2 FQNEAQ (reference sequence). The V and J ends lost 4 bases and 2 bases, in that order; junction bases with no gene match: 1. The CDR3 region is CASSWGQNYGYTF. The CDR3 nucleotides read TGTGCCAGCAGCTGGGGACAGAACTATGGCTACACCTTC. Variable domain in full (rest from reference TRBV7-9 and TRBJ1-2): DTGVSQNPRHKITKRGQNVTFRCDPISEHNRLYWYRQTLGQGPEFLTYFQNEAQLEKSRLLSDRFSAERPKGSFSTLEIQRTEQGDSAMYLCASSWGQNYGYTFGSGTRLTVV.

The J gene is TRBJ2-2, the V gene TRBV7-9; D is perhaps TRBD1 (5 bases). Germline values: CDR1 SEHNR, CDR2 FQNEAQ (reference sequence). The CDR3 contains 13 residues. V was pared by 10 bases and J by 2 bases, with 11 bases between. The CDR3 is CANKQDNTGELFF. As DNA, the CDR3 is TGTGCCAACAAACAGGATAACACCGGGGAGCTGTTTTTT.

The chain has TRBV11-2 and TRBJ2-5, with 8 nucleotides matching TRBD2. CDR1 is SGHAT, CDR2 FQNNGV, per germline. The V and J ends lost 1 base and 2 bases, in that order; junction bases with no gene match: 3. The CDR3 contains 15 residues. The DNA for the CDR3 is TGTGCCAGCAGCTTAGGGGGGACTAGACAAGAGACCCAGTACTTC. Encoded protein: CASSLGGTRQETQYF. The full variable domain, rest sourced from reference TRBV11-2 and TRBJ2-5, is EAGVAQSPRYKIIEKRQSVAFWCNPISGHATLYWYQQILGQGPKLLIQFQNNGVVDDSQLPKDRFSAERLKGVDSTLKIQPAKLEDSAVYLCASSLGGTRQETQYFGPGTRLLVL.

This chain connects TRBV5-6 to TRBJ2-3; D call uncertain. Germline V CDR1 and CDR2: SGHDT, YYEEEE. The CDR3 has 16 residues. The V and J ends lost 1 base and 6 bases respectively, with 18 bases between them. Written as DNA, the CDR3 is TGTGCCAGCAGCTTGTCCTCCGGGTGGGGTTGGGATACGCAGTATTTT. Its protein is CASSLSSGWGWDTQYF.

The chain carries TRBV28 and TRBJ2-7; D remains unclear. Per germline, CDR1 MDHEN and CDR2 SYDVKM. This CDR3 has 12 amino acids. Trimming stripped 6 bases from V and 4 bases from J, with 10 bases between. DNA of the CDR3: TGTGCCAGCAGCATTCTGGCTTACGAGCAGTACTTC. It encodes CASSILAYEQYF.

V gene TRBV7-9 combines with J gene TRBJ1-1, with 7 nucleotides matching TRBD1. The germline CDR1 and CDR2 sequences are SEHNR and FQNEAQ (reference sequence). The CDR3 loop spans 15 amino acids. V shed 5 bases and J 3 bases; nucleotides not matched to a gene: 9. CDR3 in DNA: TGTGCCAGCAGCCCCCAGGGGGGGAGGGACACTGAAGCTTTCTTT. Amino acids: CASSPQGGRDTEAFF.

The chain combines TRBV7-2 with TRBJ1-1, with D maybe TRBD1 (5 bases). V lost 5 bases and J lost 3, with 13 bases in between. CDR3 length: 14 amino acids. Germline V gene data show CDR1 as SGHTA and CDR2 as FQGNSA. CDR3 protein: CASSPRVGDTEAFF. The CDR3 DNA follows: TGTGCCAGCAGCCCCAGGGTGGGGGACACTGAAGCTTTCTTT.

V gene TRBV5-6 combines with J gene TRBJ1-2; no reliable D call. V shed 2 bases and J shed 9 bases, with 14 bases lying between them. This CDR3 contains 13 residues. From germline, CDR1 is SGHDT and CDR2 YYEEEE. The DNA for the CDR3 is TGTGCCAGCAGCTTACGGGTCAGGTTGAGCTACACCTTC. Protein sequence: CASSLRVRLSYTF.

The chain carries TRBV7-8 and TRBJ2-1, with TRBD2 matching over 11 bases. CDR1 and CDR2 from the germline V gene are SGHVS and FQNEAQ. This CDR3 has 15 amino acids. After removal of 3 bases from V and 4 bases from J, the junction contained 2 bases not matched to a gene. The CDR3 DNA sequence: TGTGCCAGCAGCTTTAGCGGGAGGGGGTACAATGAGCAGTTCTTC. As protein: CASSFSGRGYNEQFF.

This clone was found a few times. This chain connects TRBV11-2 to TRBJ2-5; 13 positions match TRBD2. CDR3 length equals 17 residues. CDR1 is SGHAT and CDR2 is FQNNGV in the germline V gene. V dropped 2 bases and J dropped 1; count of bases not matched to a gene: 4. CDR3 in DNA: TGTGCCAGCAGCTTAAGACTAGCGGGGGGAATCCAAGAGACCCAGTACTTC. The encoded protein is CASSLRLAGGIQETQYF.

The chain is built from TRBV4-3 and TRBJ1-5; the D is unclear. This CDR3 is built from 15 residues. The germline V gene encodes CDR1 LGHNA and CDR2 YSLEER. Trimming took 0 bases from V and 2 from J, leaving 8 bases between them. Written as DNA, the CDR3 is TGCGCCAGCAGCCAAGAAGGGAGTCGCAATCAGCCCCAGCATTTT. Protein: CASSQEGSRNQPQHF.

This chain links TRBV4-3 with TRBJ2-4; TRBD1 matches 9 bases. The CDR3 loop spans 19 amino acids. V shed 0 bases, J shed 0 bases, and the junction held 9 bases outside the gene matches. The germline gives CDR1 LGHNA, CDR2 YSLEER. The CDR3 spells CASSQDRGGQGLAKNIQYF. The CDR3 nucleotides are TGCGCCAGCAGCCAAGATAGGGGGGGACAGGGATTAGCCAAAAACATTCAGTACTTC.

The rearrangement joins TRBV5-6 to TRBJ2-2, with a possible D match to TRBD1 (5 bases). Germline CDR1 is SGHDT and CDR2 is YYEEEE. This CDR3 spans 14 amino acids. V lost 4 bases to trimming and J lost 2 bases, with 9 bases between them. The chain's CDR3 is CASSLGLNTGELFF. DNA of the CDR3: TGTGCCAGCAGCCTGGGGCTAAACACCGGGGAGCTGTTTTTT.

This clone was picked up one time. The V call is TRBV18, the J call TRBJ2-3; D may be TRBD2 (6 bases). CDR1 and CDR2 (germline): KGHSH, LQKENI. Trimming took off 3 bases at V and 1 base at J, with 14 bases between the two ends. CDR3 length: 16 amino acids. In nucleotides, the CDR3 is TGTGCCAGCTCACCCTCCGGGGCTAGCGGCACAGATACGCAGTATTTT. Its protein product is CASSPSGASGTDTQYF.

CDR3 DNA sequence: TGTGCCAAAGGCCCCATAGCGGGAGGAGGGTGGCTAGACGCAGATACGCAGTATTTT. Its protein is CAKGPIAGGGWLDADTQYF. V gene TRBV2 combines with J gene TRBJ2-3, with 10 bases lining up with TRBD2. This CDR3 comprises 19 residues. Trimming at V came to 10 bases and at J to 4 bases, leaving 23 bases not matched to a gene. Germline V gene sequence: CDR1 SNHLY, CDR2 FYNNEI. The full variable domain, its missing parts supplied by reference TRBV2 and TRBJ2-3, is EPEVTQTPSHQVTQMGQEVILRCVPISNHLYFYWYRQILGQKVEFLVSFYNNEISEKSEIFDDQFSVERPDGSNFTLKIRSTKLEDSAMYFCAKGPIAGGGWLDADTQYFGPGTRLTVL.